These 7 T cell receptor beta chains were sequenced from one sample in a study of blood T cells in healthy people across ages. A second 7 to 11 cycle PCR used barcoded and J-beta primers. TCRdb re-derived calls from the 5' RACE reads in MiXCR, one entry per CDR3 protein. The sample lists 1.5 million to 2 million distinct CDR3 sequences, about 30% occurring once. Sequencing input: blood. These receptors came from a woman in her twenties or thirties in good health.

This chain joins TRBV11-2 and TRBJ2-1; 14 positions match TRBD2. Germline V gene sequence: CDR1 SGHAT, CDR2 FQNNGV. The CDR3 totals 15 residues. J lost 8 bases, V lost 5 bases, and 5 bases had no gene match. CDR3 protein: CASSRTSGRPDEQFF. The CDR3 DNA sequence: TGTGCCAGCAGCCGGACTAGCGGGAGGCCGGATGAGCAGTTCTTC.

Note on this clonotype: This could be a read error, since a much larger clone is one nucleotide away. This sequence joins TRBV6-6 and TRBJ2-4; TRBD2 might be the D (7 bases). The J call may not be correct, given that the DNA end is closer to TRBJ2-7. Per germline, CDR1 MNHNY and CDR2 SVGAGI (reference sequence). The CDR3 contains 14 residues. The CDR3 sequence: CASVNSGGRYEQYF. The CDR3 coding sequence is TGTGCCAGCGTGAACTCCGGGGGGCGATACGAGCAGTACTTC.

On this clonotype itself: One junction end disagrees with the germline gene, perhaps due to a read error. This chain links TRBV6-2 or TRBV6-3 with TRBJ2-2; the match to TRBD1 covers 9 bases. The CDR3 is made up of 14 amino acids. Germline V gene data show CDR1 as MNHEY and CDR2 as SVGEGT. CDR3 in DNA: TGTGCCAGCAGGGGGACAGGGAAGGCCGGGGAGCGGTTTTTT. The encoded protein is CASRGTGKAGERFF.

As to this clonotype: A much larger clone is a single base away; this may be a read error. V gene TRBV20-1 combines with J gene TRBJ2-1; 7 positions match TRBD1. V trimming: 3 bases; J trimming: 12 bases; junction bases outside the gene matches: 8. The germline V gene has CDR1 DFQATT and CDR2 SNEGSKA (reference sequence). There are 12 residues in the CDR3. The CDR3 loop reads CSASTQGVGQFF. CDR3 nucleotides: TGCAGTGCTAGTACTCAGGGGGTTGGGCAGTTCTTC.

The chain employs TRBV29-1 and TRBJ2-7; TRBD2 is a possible D gene (5 bases). The germline V gene encodes CDR1 SQVTM and CDR2 ANQGSEA. This CDR3 comprises 14 residues. V was pared by 6 bases and J by 7 bases, with 22 bases between. The DNA of the CDR3 is TGCAGCGTCGTGGACGCACAATTCGGGAATGAGCAGTACTTC. Translated, it gives CSVVDAQFGNEQYF.

In this sample, this clonotype turned up many times. The chain couples TRBV29-1 to TRBJ2-7; a weak D match, TRBD2 (6 bases). The germline CDR1 and CDR2 sequences are SQVTM and ANQGSEA. This CDR3 is built from 12 residues. CDR3 loop: CSAQTGTYEQYF. In nucleotides, the CDR3 is TGCAGTGCGCAAACGGGGACTTACGAGCAGTACTTC.

The chain employs TRBV28 and TRBJ2-1, with D unclear. CDR3 size: 12 residues. Trimming left V 10 bases short and J 13 bases short, with 20 bases between. From germline, CDR1 is MDHEN and CDR2 SYDVKM. CDR3 protein: CAILGRQEAQFF. The CDR3 nucleotides read TGTGCCATCTTGGGCAGGCAAGAGGCCCAGTTCTTC.